The 20 T cell receptor beta chains below come from one sample, sequenced in a study of response to subunit inactivated influenza vaccine. TCRdb processed the RT-PCR reads anew with MiXCR; each CDR3 protein has one entry. This table holds about 780,000 distinct CDR3 sequences, approximately 18% found once. The sample here was PBMCs from blood, taken approximately 5 days after vaccination. Source of these receptors: a man in his fifties or sixties who received an inactivated influenza vaccine.

In DNA form, the CDR3 reads TGCAGTGCTCGCACCAAGCGGGCAGGAACTACCTACGAGCAGTACTTC. As protein: CSARTKRAGTTYEQYF. The chain uses TRBV20-1 and TRBJ2-7; D perhaps matches TRBD2 (6 bases). In germline, CDR1 is DFQATT, CDR2 SNEGSKA (reference sequence). Trimming took off 5 bases at V and 2 bases at J, with 22 bases between the two ends. The CDR3 spans 16 residues.

This clonotype occurred many times. The genes are TRBV9 and TRBJ2-7; D gene uncertain. Trimming shortened V by 0 bases and J by 5 bases, and 9 bases separated the two germline ends. There are 13 residues in the CDR3. Germline V gene lookup returns CDR1 SGDLS and CDR2 YYNGEE. Here the CDR3 DNA reads TGTGCCAGCAGCGTAGGACCGGCCCACGAGCAGTACTTC. Its translation: CASSVGPAHEQYF.

This clonotype has just a few counts. This rearrangement joins TRBV5-1 to TRBJ2-5, with 9 bases fitting TRBD2. The V and J ends lost 1 base and 1 base, in that order; junction bases with no gene match: 5. Per germline, CDR1 SGHRS and CDR2 YFSETQ. The length of the CDR3 is 16 residues. CDR3 DNA: TGCGCCAGCAGCTTGTGGAGCGGGGGGACCCAAGAGACCCAGTACTTC. This sequence encodes CASSLWSGGTQETQYF.

The CDR3 DNA reads TGTGCCAGCAGCTTAGCCATGACAGGGCGGCGCGGGGAAAAACTGTTTTTT. Protein: CASSLAMTGRRGEKLFF. The V call is TRBV5-5, the J call TRBJ1-4, with 7 positions matching TRBD1. The germline V gene encodes CDR1 SGHKS and CDR2 YYEKEE (reference sequence). J was trimmed by 8 bases and V by 2 bases; bases with no gene match: 15. The CDR3 is made up of 17 amino acids.

This clonotype was found a few times. This sequence joins TRBV6-2 or TRBV6-3 and TRBJ2-2, with a tentative D call TRBD2 (5 bases). Germline CDR1 MNHEY, CDR2 SVGEGT. The CDR3 consists of 12 residues. Trimming pared 8 bases from V and 1 base from J, leaving 5 bases between. The CDR3 DNA is TGTGCCAGCGGACTGAACACCGGGGAGCTGTTTTTT. It specifies CASGLNTGELFF.

The count of this clonotype is one. The chain carries TRBV10-3 and TRBJ2-1; 8 bases line up with TRBD2. The CDR3 length is 15 residues. Unmatched junction bases numbered 12, after V lost 7 bases and J lost 7 bases. Germline V gene sequence: CDR1 ENHRY, CDR2 SYGVKD. Written as DNA, the CDR3 is TGTGCCATCACCCCGTTTGAGCGGGGGCGTAATGAGCAGTTCTTC. It is translated as CAITPFERGRNEQFF.

This clonotype was observed a few times. The chain is built from TRBV7-2 and TRBJ2-5; perhaps TRBD1 as D (5 bases). CDR1 and CDR2 (germline): SGHTA, FQGNSA. This CDR3 is built from 13 residues. V was shortened by 7 bases and J by 5 bases, with 14 bases between the two germline ends. CDR3 bases: TGTGCCAGCAATCCAATGGGGCGGGAGACCCAGTACTTC. It specifies CASNPMGRETQYF.

The rearrangement joins TRBV28 to TRBJ2-5; 9 bases agree with TRBD2. CDR1 MDHEN and CDR2 SYDVKM come from the germline V gene. The CDR3 is 15 amino acids. The ends lost 6 bases at V and 3 bases at J; junction bases unmatched: 8. The CDR3 DNA reads TGTGCCAGCAGAGACCAGCTAGCGGGGAAAGAGACCCAGTACTTC. This translates into CASRDQLAGKETQYF. The whole variable domain, remainder taken from reference TRBV28 and TRBJ2-5, is DVKVTQSSRYLVKRTGEKVFLECVQDMDHENMFWYRQDPGLGLRLIYFSYDVKMKEKGDIPEGYSVSREKKERFSLILESASTNQTSMYLCASRDQLAGKETQYFGPGTRLLVL.

This clonotype was counted many times. This chain uses TRBV6-2 or TRBV6-3 with TRBJ2-3; 10 bases map to TRBD1. V lost 6 bases, J lost 4 bases, and 7 bases stayed unmatched. The CDR3 runs 15 residues. Per germline, CDR1 MNHEY and CDR2 SVGEGT. CDR3 in DNA: TGTGCCAGCAGAAGACAGGGGGCGACGGCAGATACGCAGTATTTT. This codes for CASRRQGATADTQYF.

The CDR3 bases are TGTGCCAGCATCAAAGAAGGGATTATGAACACTGAAGCTTTCTTT. As protein: CASIKEGIMNTEAFF. The rearrangement links TRBV7-4 to TRBJ1-1; D unresolved. V lost 7 bases and J 0 bases, leaving 15 bases between the germline ends. Germline V CDR1 and CDR2: SGHVT, SQSDAQ. CDR3 size: 15 residues. The variable domain in full, with the rest retrieved from reference TRBV7-4 and TRBJ1-1, is GAGVSQSPRYKVAKRGRDVALRCDSISGHVTLYWYRQTLGQGSEVLTYSQSDAQRDKSGRPSGRFSAERPERSVSTLKIQRTEQGDSAVYLCASIKEGIMNTEAFFGQGTRLTVV.

The rearrangement joins TRBV4-2 to TRBJ1-2; D remains unclear. V was cut by 1 base and J by 5 bases, with 11 bases left in between. Germline CDR1 reads LGHNA; CDR2 reads YNFKEQ. This CDR3 region has 14 residues. The DNA of the CDR3 is TGTGCCAGCAGCCAAGTGGAGGGCTTGTATGGCTACACCTTC. Amino acids: CASSQVEGLYGYTF.

The chain has TRBV24-1 and TRBJ2-2; D may be TRBD1 or TRBD2 (5 bases each). Between the trimmed V and J ends, which lost 1 base and 4 bases, there was a span of 18 bases. The CDR3 runs to 18 residues. From germline, CDR1 is KGHDR and CDR2 SFDVKD. The CDR3 bases are TGTGCCACCAGTGATTTCCCGGGACCCCTCTCCCGCACCGGGGAGCTGTTTTTT. This translates into CATSDFPGPLSRTGELFF.

This clonotype is a singleton in its sample. The chain has TRBV6-1 and TRBJ2-3; no reliable D call. With 6 bases removed from V and 9 bases from J, the gap between germline ends came to 13 bases. This CDR3 comprises 12 residues. CDR1 and CDR2 from the germline V gene are MNHNS and SASEGT. The CDR3 nucleotides read TGTGCCAGCAGGGAACCTGGAGAAACGCAGTATTTT. This translates into CASREPGETQYF.

The chain employs TRBV4-1 and TRBJ2-5, with 10 bases matching TRBD1. This CDR3 comprises 16 residues. Germline values: CDR1 MGHRA, CDR2 YSYEKL. V shed 3 bases, J shed 1 base, and the junction held 5 bases outside the gene matches. CDR3 DNA sequence: TGCGCCAGCAGCCATTCCCGGGACAGGGGCCAAGAGACCCAGTACTTC. Its translation: CASSHSRDRGQETQYF.

This clonotype occurred a few times. V is TRBV20-1 and J is TRBJ2-5, with a weak D call TRBD2 (5 bases). V lost 7 bases, J lost 5 bases, and 8 bases lay in between. This CDR3 has 10 residues. Germline V gene lookup returns CDR1 DFQATT and CDR2 SNEGSKA (reference sequence). Here the CDR3 reads CSVPGETQYF. For the CDR3, the DNA is TGCAGTGTGCCGGGGGAGACCCAGTACTTC.

This clonotype has a handful of counts. The V gene is TRBV25-1, the J gene TRBJ2-1; a possible D gene is TRBD2 (5 bases). CDR3 size: 14 residues. V was cut by 7 bases and J by 4 bases, with 14 bases left in between. Germline V gene data show CDR1 as MGHDK and CDR2 as SYGVNS. The CDR3 DNA is TGTGCCAGCATGGGGTTGGGAGTGTACAATGAGCAGTTCTTC. The encoded protein is CASMGLGVYNEQFF.

The chain employs TRBV6-2 or TRBV6-3 and TRBJ2-7; D is possibly TRBD1 (5 bases). The CDR3 runs to 14 residues. CDR1 and CDR2 (germline): MNHEY, SVGEGT. Trimming removed 4 bases at V and 3 bases at J, with 13 bases between. The CDR3 spells CASSSPRVSYEQYF. Here the CDR3 DNA reads TGTGCCAGCAGTTCGCCCAGGGTCAGCTACGAGCAGTACTTC.

This clonotype has just a few counts. The chain couples TRBV27 to TRBJ2-3; 7 bases agree with TRBD1. CDR3 size: 15 residues. The V gene's germline CDR1 is MNHEY and CDR2 SMNVEV (reference sequence). After removal of 2 bases from V and 2 bases from J, the junction contained 4 bases not matched to a gene. As DNA, the CDR3 is TGTGCCAGCAGTTTAGAGGGACAGAACACAGATACGCAGTATTTT. Its translation: CASSLEGQNTDTQYF.

J is TRBJ2-1 and V is TRBV7-8, with 9 bases matching TRBD2. V shed 5 bases and J 5 bases; nucleotides not matched to a gene: 10. In germline, CDR1 is SGHVS, CDR2 FQNEAQ. The CDR3 has 16 amino acids. The CDR3 nucleotides read TGTGCCAGCAGCCCCAAGAGCGGGAGGTGGAACAATGAGCAGTTCTTC. Translation gives CASSPKSGRWNNEQFF.

The rearrangement links TRBV11-1 to TRBJ2-1; tentatively, D is TRBD2 (5 bases). This CDR3 has 14 residues. Trimming left V 2 bases short and J 6 bases short, with 11 bases between. Germline assignment: CDR1 SGHAT and CDR2 FQDESV (reference sequence). CDR3 sequence: CASSLSGAGNEQFF. CDR3 DNA: TGTGCCAGCAGCTTAAGCGGAGCCGGCAATGAGCAGTTCTTC.